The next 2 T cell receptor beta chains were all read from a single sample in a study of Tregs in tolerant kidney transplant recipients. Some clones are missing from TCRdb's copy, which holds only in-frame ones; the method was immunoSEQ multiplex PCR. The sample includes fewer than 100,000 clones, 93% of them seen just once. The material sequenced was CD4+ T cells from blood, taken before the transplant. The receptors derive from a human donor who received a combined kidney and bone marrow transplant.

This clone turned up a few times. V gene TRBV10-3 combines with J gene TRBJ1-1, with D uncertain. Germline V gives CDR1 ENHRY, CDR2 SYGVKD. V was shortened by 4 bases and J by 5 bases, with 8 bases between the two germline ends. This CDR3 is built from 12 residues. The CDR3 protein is CAISGMSTEAFF. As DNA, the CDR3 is TGTGCCATCAGTGGTATGAGTACTGAAGCTTTCTTT.

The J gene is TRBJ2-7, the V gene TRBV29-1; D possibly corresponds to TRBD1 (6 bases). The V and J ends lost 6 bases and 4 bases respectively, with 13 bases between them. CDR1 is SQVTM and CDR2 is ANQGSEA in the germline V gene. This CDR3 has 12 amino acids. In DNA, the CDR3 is TGCAGCGTGGGAATCACAGGGTACGAGCAGTACTTC. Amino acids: CSVGITGYEQYF.